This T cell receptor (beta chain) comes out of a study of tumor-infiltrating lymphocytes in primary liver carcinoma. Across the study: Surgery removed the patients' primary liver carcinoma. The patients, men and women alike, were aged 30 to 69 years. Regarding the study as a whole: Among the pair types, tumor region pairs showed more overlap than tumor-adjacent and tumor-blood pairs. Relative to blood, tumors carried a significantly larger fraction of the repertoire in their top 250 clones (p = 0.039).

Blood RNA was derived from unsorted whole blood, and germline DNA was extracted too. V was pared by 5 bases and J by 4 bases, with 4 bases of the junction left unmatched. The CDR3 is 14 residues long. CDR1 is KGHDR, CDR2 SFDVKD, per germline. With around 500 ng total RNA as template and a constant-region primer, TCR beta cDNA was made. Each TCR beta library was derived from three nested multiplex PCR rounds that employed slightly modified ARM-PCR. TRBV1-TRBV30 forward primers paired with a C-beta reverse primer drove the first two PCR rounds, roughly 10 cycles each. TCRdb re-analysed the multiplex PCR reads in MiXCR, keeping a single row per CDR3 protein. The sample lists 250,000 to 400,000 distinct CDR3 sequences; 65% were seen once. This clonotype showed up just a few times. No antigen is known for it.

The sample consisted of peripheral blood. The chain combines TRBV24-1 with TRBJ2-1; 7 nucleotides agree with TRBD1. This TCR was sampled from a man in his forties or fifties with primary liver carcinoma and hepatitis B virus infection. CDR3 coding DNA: TGTGCCACCAGTGGAGACAGGGCGTACAATGAGCAGTTCTTC. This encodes CATSGDRAYNEQFF.